A single sample is the source of the 11 T cell receptor beta chains below, sequenced in a study of PD-L1 blockade in urothelial cancer. Data came from immunoSEQ multiplex PCR; TCRdb stores just in-frame clones and leaves some out. The data show about 74,000 clones, about 85% seen once. The specimen was PBMCs, collected around atezolizumab (anti-PD-L1) treatment. Receptors were obtained from a man in his 70s with urothelial cancer.

This clone has just a few counts. V and J are TRBV6-5 and TRBJ1-4; D unclear. The CDR3 has 13 residues. CDR1 and CDR2 from the germline V gene are MNHEY and SVGAGI. Trimming cost V 6 bases and J 8 bases, with 13 bases left between them. Here the CDR3 DNA reads TGTGCCAGCAGCCCCAACCGGGGAGAAAAACTGTTTTTT. Residues: CASSPNRGEKLFF.

CDR3 DNA sequence: TGTGCCATCAGTGCCCCGGGACAGGCTGGAAACACCATATATTTT. It encodes CAISAPGQAGNTIYF. The rearrangement joins TRBV10-3 to TRBJ1-3; TRBD1 matches 8 bases. The V gene's germline CDR1 is ENHRY and CDR2 SYGVKD. This CDR3 contains 15 residues. V lost 4 bases to trimming and J lost 2 bases; unmatched junction nucleotides: 4.

V gene TRBV5-1 combines with J gene TRBJ1-2; 7 nucleotides line up with TRBD1. Germline CDR1 is SGHRS and CDR2 is YFSETQ. V dropped 3 bases and J dropped 2; count of bases not matched to a gene: 4. The CDR3 runs to 14 residues. The CDR3 protein is CASSSGDRNYGYTF. The CDR3 nucleotides read TGCGCCAGCAGCTCCGGGGACAGAAACTATGGCTACACCTTC.

This clone has a single count. The chain couples TRBV7-8 to TRBJ2-7; TRBD1 matches 8 bases. Germline CDR1 reads SGHVS; CDR2 reads FQNEAQ. With 4 bases clipped from V and 6 bases from J, the junction kept 2 bases outside the gene matches. This CDR3 has 12 residues. DNA of the CDR3: TGTGCCAGCAGCTGGGACAGGCGCGAGCAGTACTTC. Translating gives CASSWDRREQYF.

J is TRBJ2-7 and V is TRBV7-9; 7 bases map to TRBD2. The CDR3 has 15 amino acids. CDR1 and CDR2 (germline): SEHNR, FQNEAQ (reference sequence). The V segment lost 1 base and the J segment 7 bases; nucleotides outside the gene matches: 10. The CDR3 DNA reads TGTGCCAGCAGCTTAGATTCCCGGACTAGTGATGAGCAGTACTTC. Its translation: CASSLDSRTSDEQYF.

V and J are TRBV2 and TRBJ1-2, with a tentative D call TRBD1 (5 bases). CDR3 length equals 14 residues. V dropped 4 bases and J dropped 4 bases, with 13 bases sitting between them. Looked up from germline, CDR1 is SNHLY and CDR2 is FYNNEI. The DNA for the CDR3 is TGTGCCAGCAGTGTCACTGACGGGGGCTATGGCTACACCTTC. It encodes CASSVTDGGYGYTF.

The sample holds one count of this clone. V gene TRBV19 combines with J gene TRBJ1-2, with 10 bases lining up with TRBD1. J lost 3 bases, V lost 7 bases, and 2 bases had no gene match. The CDR3 is 13 residues long. The V gene's germline CDR1 is LNHDA and CDR2 SQIVND (reference sequence). CDR3 nucleotide sequence: TGTGCCAGTATGGGACAGGGGTACTATGGCTACACCTTC. Its protein product is CASMGQGYYGYTF.

The chain uses TRBV5-1 and TRBJ2-3; TRBD2 is a possible D gene (6 bases). Trimming left V 3 bases short and J 2 bases short, with 19 bases between. CDR3 length equals 17 residues. The germline V gene has CDR1 SGHRS and CDR2 YFSETQ. The CDR3 DNA reads as TGCGCCAGCAGCTCCTCACGACTAGGCCGTTTCACAGATACGCAGTATTTT. Its protein is CASSSSRLGRFTDTQYF.

The rearrangement uses TRBV6-6 and TRBJ1-1; D is possibly TRBD1 (5 bases). The CDR3 has 14 residues. CDR1 is MNHNY, CDR2 SVGAGI, per germline (reference sequence). Trimming pared 8 bases from V and 3 bases from J, leaving 16 bases between. CDR3 DNA sequence: TGTGCCAGCTTTTCGTCAGGGATGGACACTGAAGCTTTCTTT. This translates into CASFSSGMDTEAFF.

CDR3 amino acids: CASSPQGTEEKLFF. The CDR3 region has the DNA TGTGCCAGCAGCCCACAGGGGACGGAAGAAAAACTGTTTTTT. This chain connects TRBV7-9 to TRBJ1-4; 7 nucleotides match TRBD1. Unmatched junction bases numbered 8, after V lost 5 bases and J lost 8 bases. Germline CDR1 SEHNR, CDR2 FQNEAQ (reference sequence). This CDR3 region has 14 residues. The variable domain in full, with the rest retrieved from reference TRBV7-9 and TRBJ1-4, is DTGVSQNPRHKITKRGQNVTFRCDPISEHNRLYWYRQTLGQGPEFLTYFQNEAQLEKSRLLSDRFSAERPKGSFSTLEIQRTEQGDSAMYLCASSPQGTEEKLFFGSGTQLSVL.

The count of this clone is one. The rearrangement links TRBV28 to TRBJ1-5; no clear D. The germline V gene encodes CDR1 MDHEN and CDR2 SYDVKM. This CDR3 is 13 amino acids long. Between the trimmed V and J ends, which lost 2 bases and 9 bases, there was a span of 11 bases. The CDR3 DNA reads as TGTGCCAGCAGTTTACTAGGAGCCCCGCCCCAGCATTTT. Translation gives CASSLLGAPPQHF.